This entry features one TCR beta chain sequence. This clonotype was recorded many times. Its antigen has not been determined. No per-base quality is available; no much larger clone lies one base away. To synthesize cDNA, template-switch 5'RACE was performed with a primer carrying a 10-nucleotide random unique molecular identifier so that each TCR transcript was tagged. Every sequencing run covered 15-18 subjects and yielded more than 160 million TCR-beta sequences. The RNeasy kit was used to extract total RNA. Using the KAPA Real-time Library Amplification kit, TCR-beta VDJ regions were amplified with primers for the TCR constant region and the 5'RACE anchor. A first PCR added sample indexes and Illumina adaptors, after which a second PCR increased the library yield. After purification with Ampure beads, the TCR product of roughly 650 bp was size-selected on a 2% E-gel SizeSelection system. Before pooling, library quality was assessed on a Bioanalyzer, concentration was determined with Qubit, and library quantification was performed with the Kapa Library Quantification kit. Libraries were sequenced paired-end 2 x 150 bp on an Illumina HiSeq 2500. To increase sequence diversity, 25-30% phiX was spiked into each library pool. The source study handled its data this way. The UMI-based MiGEC pipeline processed quality-filtered reads and removed over 80% of raw TCR sequences during error correction. VDJ genes were aligned to IMGT germline references, and each clonotype was defined by a unique CDR3 amino acid sequence together with V-J genes. Clonal expansion, Shannon diversity and CDR3 relatedness were evaluated with VDJtools (CalcPairwiseDistances, ClusterSamples), while phylogenetic trees were built in CLCbio workbench. Clones with at least 8 unique UMIs were defined as expanded, with this threshold being based on coefficient-of-variation modelling across technical triplicates. TCRdb reworked the public reads: Q25 trimming with fastp, MiXCR clone assembly, productive beta chains retained. Identical CDR3 protein sequences are pooled into one entry, listed with their most common genes and DNA. TCRdb's processing, not the authors' own work, is the source of the V and J calls. The sample records some 20,000 distinct CDR3 sequences, 6% to 8% of which are singletons. Of the sample, about 15% is held by the ten largest clones.

The data stem from a study of neurological immune-mediated disorders (dated by TCRdb to the late 2010s). Broadly, across the study: Peripheral blood TCR-beta repertoires from patients with HTLV-I-associated myelopathy (HAM/TSP), patients with multiple sclerosis, and healthy controls were compared in the study using UMI-based sequencing. The cohort was made up of 60 to 75 subjects, consisting of around 14 HAM/TSP patients, some 34 multiple sclerosis patients and about 20 healthy controls. The approximately 99 TCR-beta libraries included longitudinal samples, technical triplicates and paired sorted CD4+ and CD8+ T-cell subsets alongside PBMC samples.

Summary of the overall study and its limitations: No identical CDR3 amino acid sequences were found to be shared among expanded clones across subjects, suggesting that TCR-beta repertoires were private in all groups. TCR clonal expansion was highest in HAM/TSP patients and lowest in MS patients, with MS patients falling below even healthy controls.

The CDR3 measures 14 amino acids from cysteine to phenylalanine. Only the CDR3 region is kept as DNA, spanning 42 bases read in frame from base 1. V sheds 2 bases and J sheds 8 bases, leaving 13 bases between their ends. The germline V gene (reference sequence) sets CDR1 to SGHAT and CDR2 to FQDESV. For sorted-subset TCR libraries, 1 million sorted CD4+ or CD8+ T cells were used. PBMCs were separated from peripheral blood using Ficoll-Hypaque density gradient centrifugation and then cryopreserved in liquid nitrogen. The study also sequenced paired sorted CD4+ and CD8+ subsets from healthy controls, HAM/TSP patients and MS patients.

This clonotype originated in a woman aged 25 to 39 with HTLV-1-associated myelopathy (HAM/TSP). The sequenced sample consisted of CD8+ T cells from blood. The chain is made from TRBV11-1 and TRBJ2-1; the D gene remains uncertain. At the DNA level, the sequence is TGTGCCAGCAGCTTATTTGTCTACGGCGATGAGCAGTTCTTC. Its protein reads: CASSLFVYGDEQFF.